This entry lists 13 T cell receptor beta chains sequenced from one sample in a study of T cell responses to AZD1222 COVID-19 vaccine. Profiling relied on immunoSEQ multiplex PCR, and the TCRdb table lists in-frame clones only, not all of them. The table has nearly 95,000 clones, around 87% seen once; the top ten hold about 2.4%. This material consisted of peripheral blood, taken 28 days after the second AZD1222 dose. The receptor set was obtained from an adult who received the AZD1222 COVID-19 vaccine.

The V and J genes are TRBV5-5 and TRBJ1-5, with D uncertain. This CDR3 is built from 13 residues. V lost 5 bases to trimming and J lost 4 bases, with 10 bases between them. Germline V gives CDR1 SGHKS, CDR2 YYEKEE (reference sequence). The DNA for the CDR3 is TGTGCCAGCAGAGTTGACTTAAATCAGCCCCAGCATTTT. As protein: CASRVDLNQPQHF.

CDR3 amino acids: CATSRDLGTAFPYEQYF. In DNA form, the CDR3 reads TGTGCCACCAGCAGAGATCTAGGGACTGCGTTCCCCTACGAGCAGTACTTC. The chain has TRBV15 and TRBJ2-7, with D possibly being TRBD2 (6 bases). Trimming took off 0 bases at V and 2 bases at J, with 17 bases between the two ends. The CDR3 is made up of 17 amino acids. Germline loops: CDR1 LNHNV, CDR2 YYDKDF (reference sequence).

Concerning this clone: Additional DNA sequences in this sample encode the identical CDR3. The V call is TRBV9, the J call TRBJ2-6; 8 bases agree with TRBD2. This CDR3 has 15 amino acids. Unmatched junction bases numbered 0, after V lost 2 bases and J lost 2 bases. Germline assignment: CDR1 SGDLS and CDR2 YYNGEE. CDR3 sequence reads: CASSVGGAGANVLTF. The CDR3 DNA sequence: TGTGCCAGCAGCGTCGGGGGGGCTGGGGCCAACGTCCTGACTTTC.

V usage is TRBV6-6 and J usage is TRBJ1-4; 9 bases align to TRBD1. Unmatched junction bases numbered 4, after V lost 6 bases and J lost 5 bases. The germline V gene has CDR1 MNHNY and CDR2 SVGAGI (reference sequence). CDR3 length: 14 residues. For the CDR3, the DNA is TGTGCCAGCAGAACGGGACAGGGAAATGAAAAACTGTTTTTT. The encoded protein is CASRTGQGNEKLFF.

The rearrangement uses TRBV19 and TRBJ2-2; 9 bases align to TRBD1. Germline V lookup: CDR1 LNHDA, CDR2 SQIVND (reference sequence). V trimming: 5 bases; J trimming: 5 bases; junction bases outside the gene matches: 9. This CDR3 contains 16 residues. For the CDR3, the DNA is TGTGCCAGTAGTTTCCCCGCGACAGGGGGAACCGGGGAGCTGTTTTTT. This codes for CASSFPATGGTGELFF. Drawing the rest from reference TRBV19 and TRBJ2-2, the complete variable domain is DGGITQSPKYLFRKEGQNVTLSCEQNLNHDAMYWYRQDPGQGLRLIYYSQIVNDFQKGDIAEGYSVSREKKESFPLTVTSAQKNPTAFYLCASSFPATGGTGELFFGEGSRLTVL.

This chain joins TRBV9 and TRBJ1-2; unclear D gene. The germline V and J ends were trimmed by 0 bases and 5 bases, with 8 bases remaining between them. The CDR3 loop spans 13 amino acids. In germline, CDR1 is SGDLS, CDR2 YYNGEE. CDR3 residues: CASSVGGGYGYTF. CDR3 coding DNA: TGTGCCAGCAGCGTAGGAGGAGGGTATGGCTACACCTTC.

This chain joins TRBV11-1 and TRBJ2-3; 8 bases are shared with TRBD1. J gave up 4 bases and V 5 bases, and 11 bases lay outside the gene matches. This CDR3 spans 16 amino acids. Germline CDR1 reads SGHAT; CDR2 reads FQDESV (reference sequence). The chain's CDR3 is CASSPVDRVFPDTQYF. DNA for the CDR3: TGTGCCAGCAGCCCGGTGGACAGGGTATTTCCAGATACGCAGTATTTT.

This chain uses TRBV5-1 with TRBJ1-6, with D perhaps matching TRBD1 (5 bases). The CDR3 spans 17 residues. Germline assignment: CDR1 SGHRS and CDR2 YFSETQ. Trimming left V 0 bases short and J 4 bases short, with 14 bases between. The CDR3 region has the DNA TGCGCCAGCAGCTTGGGGGTTGCTTGGGGGTATAATTCACCCCTCCACTTT. It specifies CASSLGVAWGYNSPLHF.

The chain couples TRBV18 to TRBJ2-7, with a tentative D call TRBD1 (7 bases). Deletions cut 5 bases from V and 5 bases from J, with 16 bases between. CDR1 is KGHSH, CDR2 LQKENI, per germline. The CDR3 extends over 14 amino acids. The CDR3 protein is CASSTRQGGHEQYF. The CDR3 DNA reads as TGTGCCAGCTCAACTAGACAGGGAGGCCACGAGCAGTACTTC.

The chain links TRBV9 to TRBJ1-3; D gene unclear. The V and J ends lost 3 bases and 5 bases respectively, with 15 bases between them. Germline V gives CDR1 SGDLS, CDR2 YYNGEE. The length of the CDR3 is 15 residues. CDR3 amino acids: CASSAAGDSRNTIYF. As DNA, the CDR3 is TGTGCCAGCAGCGCGGCGGGAGATTCGAGAAACACCATATATTTT.

This sequence joins TRBV10-3 and TRBJ2-2; 11 bases align to TRBD2. The CDR3 loop spans 14 amino acids. The germline gives CDR1 ENHRY, CDR2 SYGVKD. V gave up 6 bases and J gave up 5 bases; unmatched junction bases: 2. CDR3 in DNA: TGTGCCATCAGACTAGCGGGAGAAACCGGGGAGCTGTTTTTT. This codes for CAIRLAGETGELFF.

This sequence joins TRBV2 and TRBJ1-1, with 8 bases aligning to TRBD1. V lost 10 bases and J lost 6; bases outside the gene matches: 7. From germline, CDR1 is SNHLY and CDR2 FYNNEI. This CDR3 spans 12 amino acids. The CDR3 sequence: CATTDRAAEAFF. The CDR3, as DNA: TGTGCCACCACGGACAGGGCGGCTGAAGCTTTCTTT.

The rearrangement uses TRBV3-1 (or the pseudogene TRBV3-2) and TRBJ2-1, with 9 bases matching TRBD2. The CDR3 is 15 amino acids. The germline V gene has CDR1 LGHDT and CDR2 YNNKEL (reference sequence). Trimming took 4 bases from V and 0 from J; bases not matched to a gene: 1. CDR3 bases: TGTGCCAGCAGCCCGGGACTAGCCTCCTACAATGAGCAGTTCTTC. Translated, it gives CASSPGLASYNEQFF.